This is a list of T cell receptor beta chains from one sample in a study of identical twins. MiXCR, run by TCRdb on the 5' RACE reads, gives a single entry per CDR3 protein. The table records nearly 650,000 distinct CDR3 sequences, about 7.1% of them present only once. These records were also assigned to another study, of yellow fever vaccine responses in identical twins.

Input material: PBMCs. These TCRs come from a woman under 30 in good health. CDR3s include the opening cysteine and the closing phenylalanine or tryptophan. Each record gives: V gene, J gene, D gene, CDR3 length, clone size, CDR3 protein, CDR3 DNA. A D gene is named only where the DNA matches it firmly. Only some rows state a clone size, as once, few, many or a class for expanded clones.

>TRBV10-2|TRBJ2-3|NA|12|few
CASSEAGDTQYF
TGCGCCAGCAGTGAAGCAGGGGATACGCAGTATTTT
>TRBV7-8|TRBJ2-2|NA|15|NA
CASSLEGRGHGELFF
TGTGCCAGCAGCTTAGAGGGCAGGGGCCACGGGGAGCTGTTTTTT
>TRBV13|TRBJ1-5|NA|14|many
CASSGRRSNQPQHF
TGTGCCAGCAGTGGGAGAAGGAGCAATCAGCCCCAGCATTTT
>TRBV7-9|TRBJ2-1|TRBD2|16|NA
CASSSGTSGSYNEQFF
TGTGCCAGCAGCTCCGGGACTAGCGGTTCCTACAATGAGCAGTTCTTC
>TRBV24-1|TRBJ2-5|TRBD2|16|many
CATSDPRLAGTETQYF
TGTGCCACCAGTGATCCCCGACTAGCGGGAACAGAGACCCAGTACTTC
>TRBV6-5|TRBJ2-2|TRBD2|16|many
CASSYSFSGSSGELFF
TGTGCCAGCAGTTACTCGTTTAGCGGGAGCTCCGGGGAGCTGTTTTTT
>TRBV6-1|TRBJ2-5|TRBD2|17|NA
CASSGEVRRGARETQYF
TGTGCCAGCAGTGGAGAGGTTCGGCGGGGGGCGCGAGAGACCCAGTACTTC
>TRBV29-1|TRBJ2-5|NA|13|many
CSVPQGPQETQYF
TGCAGCGTACCTCAGGGGCCACAAGAGACCCAGTACTTC
>TRBV9|TRBJ1-1|TRBD1|15|few
CASSPIDRGITEAFF
TGTGCCAGCAGCCCTATAGACAGGGGGATCACTGAAGCTTTCTTT
>TRBV24-1|TRBJ2-3|NA|12|many
CATSDQMDTQYF
TGTGCCACCAGTGATCAGATGGATACGCAGTATTTT
>TRBV12-3/TRBV12-4|TRBJ1-3|NA|13|NA
CASYQGRGNTIYF
TGTGCCAGCTATCAGGGAAGAGGAAACACCATATATTTT
>TRBV6-2/TRBV6-3|TRBJ2-6|TRBD1|20|NA
CASSYSNPTGVDSGANVLTF
TGTGCCAGCAGTTACTCGAACCCGACAGGGGTCGACTCTGGGGCCAACGTCCTGACTTTC
>TRBV5-1|TRBJ2-5|TRBD2|14|many
CASSLGLVEETQYF
TGCGCCAGCAGCCTAGGACTAGTGGAAGAGACCCAGTACTTC
>TRBV29-1|TRBJ2-3|TRBD2|15|NA
CSVETSGRVGDTQYF
TGCAGCGTTGAGACTAGCGGGAGAGTAGGAGATACGCAGTATTTT
>TRBV11-2|TRBJ1-1|NA|12|few
CASSSIIDEAFF
TGTGCCAGCAGCTCGATAATAGATGAAGCTTTCTTT
>TRBV12-3/TRBV12-4|TRBJ2-2|NA|15|few
CASSFLAGSTGELFF
NA
>TRBV3-1|TRBJ2-3|NA|15|many
CASSQVGGPTDTQYF
TGTGCCAGCAGCCAAGTCGGGGGGCCCACAGATACGCAGTATTTT
>TRBV28|TRBJ2-2|NA|15|many
CASSLLKDATGELFF
TGTGCCAGCAGTTTATTAAAGGACGCCACCGGGGAGCTGTTTTTT
>TRBV7-6|TRBJ2-5|NA|14|many
CASSLGTGTETQYF
TGTGCCAGCAGCTTAGGCACAGGGACGGAGACCCAGTACTTC
>TRBV12-3/TRBV12-4|TRBJ2-1|NA|16|NA
CASSPSDGASYNEQFF
TGTGCCAGCAGTCCCTCGGACGGGGCCTCCTACAATGAGCAGTTCTTC
>TRBV7-3|TRBJ2-7|TRBD2|13|NA
CASSTQAGEEQYF
TGTGCCAGCAGCACCCAAGCGGGAGAGGAGCAGTACTTC
>TRBV29-1|TRBJ2-2|NA|14|NA
CSVRLQGNTGELFF
TGCAGCGTGAGGCTACAGGGGAACACCGGGGAGCTGTTTTTT
>TRBV6-5|TRBJ2-2|TRBD2|17|NA
CASSWTSGRANTGELFF
TGTGCCAGCAGTTGGACTAGCGGGAGAGCGAACACCGGGGAGCTGTTTTTT
>TRBV7-2|TRBJ2-7|NA|11|many
CASSPSYEQYF
TGTGCCAGCAGTCCCTCCTACGAGCAGTACTTC
>TRBV2|TRBJ2-4|NA|13|NA
CASGGTDKNIQYF
TGTGCCAGCGGCGGGACGGACAAAAACATTCAGTACTTC
>TRBV3-1|TRBJ2-3|NA|18|many
CASSQPRREGSLTDTQYF
TGTGCCAGCAGCCAACCTCGCAGGGAAGGTAGTCTCACAGATACGCAGTATTTT
>TRBV14|TRBJ2-1|NA|12|few
CASSRTSWEQFF
TGTGCCAGCAGCCGGACCTCCTGGGAGCAGTTCTTC
>TRBV3-1|TRBJ1-1|NA|13|few
CASSQDTKSEAFF
TGTGCCAGCAGCCAAGATACCAAGTCCGAAGCTTTCTTT
>TRBV7-2|TRBJ2-1|TRBD2|17|NA
CASSLMASGSQGNEQFF
TGTGCCAGCAGCTTAATGGCTAGCGGGAGCCAGGGCAATGAGCAGTTCTTC
>TRBV25-1|TRBJ2-2|TRBD2|14|many
CASSELADTGELFF
TGTGCCAGCAGTGAGCTAGCGGACACCGGGGAGCTGTTTTTT
>TRBV7-9|TRBJ1-4|NA|14|many
CASSPNTANEKLFF
TGTGCCAGCAGTCCCAACACAGCTAATGAAAAACTGTTTTTT
>TRBV12-3/TRBV12-4|TRBJ1-1|NA|15|many
CASSFHRQMNTEAFF
TGTGCCAGCAGTTTTCATCGCCAGATGAACACTGAAGCTTTCTTT
>TRBV2|TRBJ2-1|NA|19|few
CASKGPPRLVERSYNEQFF
TGTGCCAGCAAAGGCCCCCCGAGACTGGTTGAACGCTCCTACAATGAGCAGTTCTTC
>TRBV5-6|TRBJ1-4|NA|19|many
CASSPEVGAGGTTNEKLFF
TGTGCCAGCAGCCCCGAGGTGGGGGCCGGGGGCACAACTAATGAAAAACTGTTTTTT
>TRBV28|TRBJ1-5|NA|12|NA
CATRLSNQPQHF
TGTGCCACCCGGCTTAGCAATCAGCCCCAGCATTTT
>TRBV29-1|TRBJ2-7|NA|13|many
CSVVSAGTSEQYF
TGCAGCGTCGTCTCGGCCGGGACTTCCGAGCAGTACTTC
>TRBV10-2|TRBJ2-2|NA|12|few
CASSEAAGELFF
TGCGCCAGCAGTGAGGCGGCCGGGGAGCTGTTTTTT
>TRBV29-1|TRBJ2-5|NA|14|many
CSVKEGQQQETQYF
TGCAGCGTCAAAGAAGGACAGCAACAAGAGACCCAGTACTTC
>TRBV2|TRBJ1-4|TRBD1|14|many
CASSNRGTNEKLFF
TGTGCCAGCAGTAACAGGGGGACGAATGAAAAACTGTTTTTT
>TRBV28|TRBJ2-1|NA|16|NA
CASRFAGPASYNEQFF
TGTGCCAGCAGATTCGCAGGGCCTGCCTCCTACAATGAGCAGTTCTTC